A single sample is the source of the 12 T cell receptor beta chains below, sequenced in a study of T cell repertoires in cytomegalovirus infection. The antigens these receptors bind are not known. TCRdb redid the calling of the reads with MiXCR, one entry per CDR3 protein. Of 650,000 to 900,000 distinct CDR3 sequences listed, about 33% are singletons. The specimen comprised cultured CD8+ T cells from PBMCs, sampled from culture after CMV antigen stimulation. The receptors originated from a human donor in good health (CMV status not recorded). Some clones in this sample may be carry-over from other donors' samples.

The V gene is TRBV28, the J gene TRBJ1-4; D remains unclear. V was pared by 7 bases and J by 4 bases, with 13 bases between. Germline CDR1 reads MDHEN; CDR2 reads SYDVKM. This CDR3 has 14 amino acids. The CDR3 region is CASTRSYLNEKLFF. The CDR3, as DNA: TGTGCCAGCACCCGGTCGTACCTTAATGAAAAACTGTTTTTT. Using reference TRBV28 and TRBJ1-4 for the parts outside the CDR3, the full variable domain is DVKVTQSSRYLVKRTGEKVFLECVQDMDHENMFWYRQDPGLGLRLIYFSYDVKMKEKGDIPEGYSVSREKKERFSLILESASTNQTSMYLCASTRSYLNEKLFFGSGTQLSVL.

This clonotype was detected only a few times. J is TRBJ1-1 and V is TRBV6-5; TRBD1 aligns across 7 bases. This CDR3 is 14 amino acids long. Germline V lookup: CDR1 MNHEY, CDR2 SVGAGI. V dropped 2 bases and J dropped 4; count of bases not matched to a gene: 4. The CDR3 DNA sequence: TGTGCCAGCAGTTACCAGGGGGTCAGCACTGAAGCTTTCTTT. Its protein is CASSYQGVSTEAFF.

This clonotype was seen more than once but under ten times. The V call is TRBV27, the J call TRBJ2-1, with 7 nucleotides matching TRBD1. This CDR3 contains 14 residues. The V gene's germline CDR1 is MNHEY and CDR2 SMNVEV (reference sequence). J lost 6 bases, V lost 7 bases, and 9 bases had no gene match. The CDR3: CASNPSTGPNEQFF. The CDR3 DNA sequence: TGTGCCAGCAACCCCTCGACAGGGCCCAATGAGCAGTTCTTC.

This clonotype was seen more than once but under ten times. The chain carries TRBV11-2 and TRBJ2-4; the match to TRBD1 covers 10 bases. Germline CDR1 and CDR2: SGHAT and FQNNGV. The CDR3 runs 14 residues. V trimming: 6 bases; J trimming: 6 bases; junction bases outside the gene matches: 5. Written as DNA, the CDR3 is TGTGCCAGCAGGGGACAGGGGCCCCTAAACATTCAGTACTTC. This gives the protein CASRGQGPLNIQYF.

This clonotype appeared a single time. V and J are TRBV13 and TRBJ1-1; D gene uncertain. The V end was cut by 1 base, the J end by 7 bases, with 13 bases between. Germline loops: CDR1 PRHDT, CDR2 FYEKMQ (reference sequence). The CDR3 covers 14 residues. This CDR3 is CASSLASGWIEAFF. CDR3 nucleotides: TGTGCCAGCAGCTTAGCGTCGGGGTGGATTGAAGCTTTCTTT.

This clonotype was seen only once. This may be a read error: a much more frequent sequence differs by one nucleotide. CDR3 bases: TGTGCCTGCAGCTTACCGATTGATCAACCCAATGAGCAGTTCTTC. Translated, it gives CACSLPIDQPNEQFF. V usage is TRBV7-3 and J usage is TRBJ2-1; D is unclear. The CDR3 has 15 residues. Germline CDR1 reads SGHTA; CDR2 reads FQGTGA.

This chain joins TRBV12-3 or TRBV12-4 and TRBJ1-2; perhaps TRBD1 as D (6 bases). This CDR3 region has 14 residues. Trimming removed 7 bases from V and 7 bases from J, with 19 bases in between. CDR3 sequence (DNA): TGTGCCAGCACCAACAACAGGGTGTCCTTTGGCTACACCTTC. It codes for CASTNNRVSFGYTF.

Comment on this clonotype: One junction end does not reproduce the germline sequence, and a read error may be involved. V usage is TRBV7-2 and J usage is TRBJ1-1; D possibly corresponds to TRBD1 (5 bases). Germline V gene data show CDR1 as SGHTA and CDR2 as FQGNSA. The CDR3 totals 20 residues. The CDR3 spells CANSLYSLEGPGRADYEAFF. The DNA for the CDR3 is TGTGCCAACAGCTTATACAGTCTGGAGGGGCCGGGGCGGGCGGATTATGAAGCTTTCTTT.

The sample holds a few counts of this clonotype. CDR3 protein: CASSPGVGPGETQYF. CDR3 nucleotide sequence: TGTGCCAGCAGCCCCGGCGTGGGGCCCGGCGAGACCCAGTACTTC. The chain uses TRBV7-8 and TRBJ2-5; D might be TRBD1 (5 bases). Per germline, CDR1 SGHVS and CDR2 FQNEAQ. V lost 5 bases and J 5 bases, leaving 18 bases between the germline ends. CDR3 length: 15 residues.

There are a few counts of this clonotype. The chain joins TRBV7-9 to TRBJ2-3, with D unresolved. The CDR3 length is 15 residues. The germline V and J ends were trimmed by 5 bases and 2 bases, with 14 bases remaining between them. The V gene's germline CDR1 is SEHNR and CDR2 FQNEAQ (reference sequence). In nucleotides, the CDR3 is TGTGCCAGCAGCGTAGGACCAGAGAACACAGATACGCAGTATTTT. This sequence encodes CASSVGPENTDTQYF.

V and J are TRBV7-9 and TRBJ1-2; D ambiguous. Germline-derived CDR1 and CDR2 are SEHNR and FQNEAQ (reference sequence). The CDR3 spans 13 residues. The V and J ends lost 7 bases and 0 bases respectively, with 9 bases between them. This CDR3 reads CASNGGSNYGYTF. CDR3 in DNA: TGTGCCAGCAACGGTGGTTCTAACTATGGCTACACCTTC.

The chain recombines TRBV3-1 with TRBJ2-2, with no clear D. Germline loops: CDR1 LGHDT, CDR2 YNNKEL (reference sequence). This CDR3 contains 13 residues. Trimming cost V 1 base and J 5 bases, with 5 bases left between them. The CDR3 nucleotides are TGTGCCAGCAGCCAAGCTCTTACCGGGGAGCTGTTTTTT. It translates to CASSQALTGELFF. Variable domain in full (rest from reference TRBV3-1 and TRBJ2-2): DTAVSQTPKYLVTQMGNDKSIKCEQNLGHDTMYWYKQDSKKFLKIMFSYNNKELIINETVPNRFSPKSPDKAHLNLHINSLELGDSAVYFCASSQALTGELFFGEGSRLTVL.